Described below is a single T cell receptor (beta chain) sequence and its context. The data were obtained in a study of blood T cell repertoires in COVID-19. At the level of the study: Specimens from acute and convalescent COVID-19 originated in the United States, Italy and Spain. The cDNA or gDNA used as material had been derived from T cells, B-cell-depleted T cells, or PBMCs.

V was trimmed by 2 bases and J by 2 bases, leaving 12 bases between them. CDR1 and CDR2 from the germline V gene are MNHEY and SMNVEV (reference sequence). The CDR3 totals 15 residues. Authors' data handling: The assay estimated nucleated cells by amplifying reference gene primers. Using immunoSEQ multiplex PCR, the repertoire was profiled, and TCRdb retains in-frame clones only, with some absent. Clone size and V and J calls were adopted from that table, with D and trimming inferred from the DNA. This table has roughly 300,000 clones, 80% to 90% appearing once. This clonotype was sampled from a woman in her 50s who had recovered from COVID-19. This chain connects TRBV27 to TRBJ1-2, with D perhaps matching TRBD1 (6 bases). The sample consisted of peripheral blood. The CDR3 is CASSLRGFANYGYTF. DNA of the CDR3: TGTGCCAGCAGTTTAAGGGGGTTCGCAAACTATGGCTACACCTTC.